These T cell receptor beta chains were read from a single sample in a study of shared clonotypes between healthy human individuals. Generated by immunoSEQ multiplex PCR, the TCRdb table keeps only in-frame clones and is missing some. Of 2 million or so clones listed, approximately 95% were seen once; the top ten hold 1.1%. The sequencing sample was made of naive CD8+ T cells sorted from blood. Receptor source: a man aged 18 to 30 in good health. Both conserved end residues are part of each CDR3. A D gene is named only where the DNA matches it firmly. Expanded clones are given a class, and other clones once, few, many or no size at all.

size	V	D	J	DNA	CDR3
-	TRBV12-1	-	TRBJ2-7	TGTGCCAGCAGCTTTGCGCACCCCCCCGCCTACGAGCAGTACTTC	CASSFAHPPAYEQYF
-	TRBV18	-	TRBJ1-1	TGTGCCAGCTCACCACCCCTGACGGGAACTGAAGCTTTCTTT	CASSPPLTGTEAFF
-	TRBV4-1	-	TRBJ2-7	TGCGCCAGCAGCCACCACGGCTACGAGCAGTACTTC	CASSHHGYEQYF
once	TRBV4-1	TRBD2	TRBJ2-2	TGCGCCAGCAGCCAGGTACTAGCGGGTACCGGGGAGCTGTTTTTT	CASSQVLAGTGELFF
-	TRBV12-5	-	TRBJ2-5	TGTGCTAGTGGTTTGGGGGGCGCGGCAGAGACCCAGTACTTC	CASGLGGAAETQYF
-	TRBV4-1	-	TRBJ2-4	TGCGCCAGCAGCCAAGCGGGGACCGAAAACATTCAGTACTTC	CASSQAGTENIQYF
-	TRBV11-2	-	TRBJ1-3	TGTGCCAGCAGCTTAGGCAGGGAGTATGGAAACACCATATATTTT	CASSLGREYGNTIYF
-	TRBV28	TRBD2	TRBJ2-5	TGTGCCAGCAGATCCACGGAAGGGGAGGGAGAGACCCAGTACTTC	CASRSTEGEGETQYF
-	TRBV6-6	-	TRBJ1-1	TGTGCCAGCAGTTACTTTGAGGGGGGTTCGGACACTGAAGCTTTCTTT	CASSYFEGGSDTEAFF
-	TRBV13	-	TRBJ1-1	TGTGCCAGCATCCCCGAGGGAGGGCCTGAAGCTTTCTTT	CASIPEGGPEAFF
-	TRBV7-8	TRBD2	TRBJ2-7	TGTGCCAGCAGCCAAACCCCGGGACTAGCAGGGGAGCAGTACTTC	CASSQTPGLAGEQYF
few	TRBV27	-	TRBJ2-7	TGTGCCAGCAGTCCCTCCTACGAGCAGTACTTC	CASSPSYEQYF
-	TRBV30	-	TRBJ2-2	TGTGCCTGGAGTTCGGGGCTGGCCGGGGAGCTGTTTTTT	CAWSSGLAGELFF
-	TRBV19	TRBD2	TRBJ2-7	TGTGCCAGTAGTATTGAAGCGGGAGGGATCTACGAGCAGTACTTC	CASSIEAGGIYEQYF
-	TRBV28	-	TRBJ1-2	TGTGCCAGCAGTTTCAGGAACTATGGCTACACCTTC	CASSFRNYGYTF
once	TRBV29-1	TRBD1	TRBJ2-7	TGCAGCGTTGCGGACAGGGGGCCCTACGAGCAGTACTTC	CSVADRGPYEQYF
-	TRBV5-6	-	TRBJ2-7	TGTGCCAGCAGCTTGCTGATGGCCTACGAGCAGTACTTC	CASSLLMAYEQYF
-	TRBV27	-	TRBJ2-7	TGTGCCAGCAGTCGGCCAGGACCTACCAGGGAGCAGTACTTC	CASSRPGPTREQYF
-	TRBV27	-	TRBJ1-2	TGTGCCAGCAGTTTTTCATCAGACAGTGGGGTGGGCTACACCTTC	CASSFSSDSGVGYTF
-	TRBV6-5	-	TRBJ2-1	TGTGCCAGCAGCAAAACCCCGGGACCCTATTTGTTCTTC	CASSKTPGPYLFF
-	TRBV28	TRBD1	TRBJ2-1	TGTGCCAGCAGCGACAGGGACAATGAGCAGTTCTTC	CASSDRDNEQFF
once	TRBV9	-	TRBJ1-4	TGTGCCAGCAGCGTAGACGGAATTGATGAAAAACTGTTTTTT	CASSVDGIDEKLFF
-	TRBV9	-	TRBJ2-7	TGTGCCAGCAGCGTAGGAGGCGGGACTGTCGAGCAGTACTTC	CASSVGGGTVEQYF
-	TRBV6-5	-	TRBJ1-4	TGTGCCAGCAGCGAGGCCGACTTGGGTGAAAAACTGTTTTTT	CASSEADLGEKLFF
-	TRBV13	-	TRBJ2-7	TGTGCCAGCAGCCACGGGGCGGACTCCTACGAGCAGTACTTC	CASSHGADSYEQYF
-	TRBV27	TRBD1	TRBJ1-2	TGTGCCAGCAGCCCAACTTTGGGACAGGGTCTTGGCTACACCTTC	CASSPTLGQGLGYTF
-	TRBV7-7	TRBD2	TRBJ2-1	TGTGCTAGCAGAAAAACTAGCGGGAGGGTACTAAATGAGCAGTTCTTC	CASRKTSGRVLNEQFF
-	TRBV2	-	TRBJ2-7	TGTGCCAGCAGTGAAATTGGTGGGGGGCCGACCTACGAGCAGTACTTC	CASSEIGGGPTYEQYF
-	TRBV27	-	TRBJ1-5	TGTGCCAGCAGCGGGCGCGGCGCACACCATCAGCCCCAGCATTTT	CASSGRGAHHQPQHF
-	TRBV5-4	TRBD1	TRBJ1-2	TGTGCCAGCAGAGTGACAGGGGATGGTAACTATGGCTACACCTTC	CASRVTGDGNYGYTF
-	TRBV21-1	-	TRBJ2-3	TGTGCCAGCAGCAAAGAAGGGACTAGCGGCCCGACCGATACGCAGTATTTT	CASSKEGTSGPTDTQYF
-	TRBV4-1	-	TRBJ2-7	TGCGCCAGCAGCCTCGAAACAGCTTACGAGCAGTACTTC	CASSLETAYEQYF
-	TRBV7-6	-	TRBJ2-3	TGTGCCAGCAGCTTAGGCCGGGACTCAACGCAGTATTTT	CASSLGRDSTQYF
-	TRBV11-2	TRBD2	TRBJ2-1	TGTGCCAGCAGCTTAGGACCTAGCGGGGGCGGGGATGAGCAGTTCTTC	CASSLGPSGGGDEQFF
-	TRBV2	-	TRBJ2-6	TGTGCCAGCAGTGAAGAGACGAGGGTGTCCGGGGCCAACGTCCTGACTTTC	CASSEETRVSGANVLTF
-	TRBV7-9	TRBD1	TRBJ2-5	TGTGCCAGCAGCTTTCCACAGGGGATTTATGAGACCCAGTACTTC	CASSFPQGIYETQYF
-	TRBV5-1	TRBD1	TRBJ2-5	TGCGCCAGCAGCTTCGAACGACAGGGTAGCAGGGAGACCCAGTACTTC	CASSFERQGSRETQYF
-	TRBV28	TRBD2	TRBJ2-1	TGTGCCAGCAGACTAGCGGGGGGTTTGGAGCAGTTCTTC	CASRLAGGLEQFF
-	TRBV6-5	TRBD1	TRBJ1-6	TGTGCCAGCAGTTACTTGACAGGGGTGAATTCACCCCTCCACTTT	CASSYLTGVNSPLHF
-	TRBV27	TRBD1	TRBJ2-7	TGTGCCAGCAAGAGACAGGGGGCGATCGACGAGCAGTACTTC	CASKRQGAIDEQYF
-	TRBV4-3	-	TRBJ2-5	TGCGCCAGCAGCCAAGATGTACCATATATGGAGGAGACCCAGTACTTC	CASSQDVPYMEETQYF